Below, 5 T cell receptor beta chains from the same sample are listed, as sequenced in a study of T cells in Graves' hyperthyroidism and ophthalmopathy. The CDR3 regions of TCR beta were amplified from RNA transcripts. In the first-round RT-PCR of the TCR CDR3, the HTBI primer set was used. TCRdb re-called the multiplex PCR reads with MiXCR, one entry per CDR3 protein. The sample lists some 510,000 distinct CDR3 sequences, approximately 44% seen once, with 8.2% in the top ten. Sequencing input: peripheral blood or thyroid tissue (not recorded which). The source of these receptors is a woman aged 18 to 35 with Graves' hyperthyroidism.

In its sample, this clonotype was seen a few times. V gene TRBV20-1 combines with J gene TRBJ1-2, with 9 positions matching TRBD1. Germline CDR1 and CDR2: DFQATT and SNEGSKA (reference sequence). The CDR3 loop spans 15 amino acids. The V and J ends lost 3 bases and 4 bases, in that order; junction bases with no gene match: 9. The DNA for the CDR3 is TGCAGTGCTAGGGAGACAGGGGGGGTTAGCTATGGCTACACCTTC. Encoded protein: CSARETGGVSYGYTF.

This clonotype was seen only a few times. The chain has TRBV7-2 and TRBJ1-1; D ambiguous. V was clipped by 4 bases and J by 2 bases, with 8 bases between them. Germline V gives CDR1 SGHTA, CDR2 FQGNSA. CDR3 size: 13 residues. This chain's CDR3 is CASSWTHNTEAFF. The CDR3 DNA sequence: TGTGCCAGCAGCTGGACCCACAACACTGAAGCTTTCTTT.

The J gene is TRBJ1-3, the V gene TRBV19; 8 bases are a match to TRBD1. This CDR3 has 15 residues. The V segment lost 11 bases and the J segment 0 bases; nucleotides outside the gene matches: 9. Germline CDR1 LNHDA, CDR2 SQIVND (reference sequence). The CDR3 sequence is CAGRTGRSSGNTIYF. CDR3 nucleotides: TGTGCCGGGAGGACAGGGCGAAGCTCTGGAAACACCATATATTTT.

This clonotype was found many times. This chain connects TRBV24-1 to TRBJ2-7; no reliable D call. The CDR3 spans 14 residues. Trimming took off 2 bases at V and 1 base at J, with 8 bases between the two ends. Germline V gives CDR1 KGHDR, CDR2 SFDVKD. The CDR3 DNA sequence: TGTGCCACCAGTGATTCTGCAAATTCCTACGAGCAGTACTTC. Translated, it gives CATSDSANSYEQYF.

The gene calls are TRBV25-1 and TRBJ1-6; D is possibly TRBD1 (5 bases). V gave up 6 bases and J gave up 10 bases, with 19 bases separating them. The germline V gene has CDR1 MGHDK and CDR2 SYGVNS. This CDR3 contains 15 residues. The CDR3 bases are TGTGCCAGCAGCCCAGTTCAGGGAACAACCTCACCCCTCCACTTT. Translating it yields CASSPVQGTTSPLHF.